The 13 T cell receptor beta chains given below trace back to one sample, sequenced in a study of blood T cells in healthy people across ages. For the second PCR, which ran for about 6 to 11 cycles, a sample-barcoded 5' primer and a J-beta primer mix were used. TCRdb processed the 5' RACE reads anew with MiXCR; each CDR3 protein has one entry. This sample has under 1,000,000 distinct CDR3 sequences; roughly 46% occur once, and the top ten carry roughly 18%. The sequenced sample consisted of blood. The source of these receptors is a man older than 75 in good health.

V is TRBV7-2 and J is TRBJ2-3, with 15 bases matching TRBD2. CDR3 length: 19 amino acids. Germline values: CDR1 SGHTA, CDR2 FQGNSA. Trimming at V came to 5 bases and at J to 4 bases, leaving 13 bases not matched to a gene. The CDR3 protein is CASSAGLAGGPSPSDTQYF. The CDR3 DNA sequence: TGTGCCAGCAGCGCCGGACTAGCGGGAGGGCCGAGTCCATCAGATACGCAGTATTTT. The variable domain in full, with the rest retrieved from reference TRBV7-2 and TRBJ2-3, is GAGVSQSPSNKVTEKGKDVELRCDPISGHTALYWYRQSLGQGLEFLIYFQGNSAPDKSGLPSDRFSAERTGGSVSTLTIQRTQQEDSAVYLCASSAGLAGGPSPSDTQYFGPGTRLTVL.

This sequence joins TRBV4-2 and TRBJ2-1, with D tentatively TRBD2 (6 bases). The CDR3 has 17 amino acids. Trimming left V 0 bases short and J 8 bases short, with 20 bases between. The germline gives CDR1 LGHNA, CDR2 YNFKEQ. CDR3: CASSQDVTRESFYEQFF. The CDR3 bases are TGTGCCAGCAGCCAAGATGTAACCCGGGAGTCATTCTATGAGCAGTTCTTC.

This clonotype has just a few counts. The rearrangement links TRBV24-1 to TRBJ2-1; D is unclear. V dropped 6 bases and J dropped 0 bases, with 11 bases sitting between them. The CDR3 is 15 residues long. CDR1 and CDR2 (germline): KGHDR, SFDVKD. This CDR3 reads CATSTPGPSYNEQFF. The CDR3 nucleotides are TGTGCCACCAGTACCCCGGGTCCCTCCTACAATGAGCAGTTCTTC.

In this sample, this clonotype turned up a few times. The V gene is TRBV20-1, the J gene TRBJ2-5, with 12 bases fitting TRBD2. V shed 6 bases and J 3 bases; nucleotides not matched to a gene: 8. Germline V gives CDR1 DFQATT, CDR2 SNEGSKA (reference sequence). CDR3 size: 15 residues. CDR3 in DNA: TGCAGTGCCACCGACTGGACTAGCGGGGAAGAGACCCAGTACTTC. It translates to CSATDWTSGEETQYF.

The chain joins TRBV28 to TRBJ2-7, with TRBD2 identical over 10 bases. Per the germline V gene, CDR1 is MDHEN and CDR2 is SYDVKM. The V gene end was trimmed by 8 bases and the J gene end by 0 bases; junction bases not matched to a gene: 7. The CDR3 spans 15 residues. The CDR3 DNA reads as TGTGCCAGCGCTATCAGCGGGAGGGCCTCCTACGAGCAGTACTTC. This codes for CASAISGRASYEQYF.

This clonotype has just a few counts. The J gene is TRBJ2-1, the V gene TRBV7-2; 11 nucleotides match TRBD2. Losses at the gene ends were 5 bases for V and 9 bases for J; bases not matched to a gene: 9. This CDR3 region has 15 residues. The germline gives CDR1 SGHTA, CDR2 FQGNSA. This chain's CDR3 is CASSPPTSGIGEQFF. For the CDR3, the DNA is TGTGCCAGCAGCCCCCCGACTAGCGGGATTGGTGAGCAGTTCTTC.

This clonotype was detected a few times. This chain joins TRBV9 and TRBJ2-1, with 9 bases aligning to TRBD2. CDR1 and CDR2 (germline): SGDLS, YYNGEE. CDR3 length: 15 residues. Trimming removed 0 bases from V and 8 bases from J; junction bases left unmatched: 6. CDR3 residues: CASSVAVAGVDEQFF. DNA for the CDR3: TGTGCCAGCAGCGTAGCGGTAGCGGGAGTGGATGAGCAGTTCTTC.

This clonotype was counted at least ten times. This chain uses TRBV7-8 with TRBJ2-1; D is ambiguous. The CDR3 extends over 14 amino acids. V gave up 1 base and J gave up 8 bases, with 12 bases separating them. Germline V gives CDR1 SGHVS, CDR2 FQNEAQ. The CDR3 DNA reads as TGTGCCAGCAGCTTAGGGGTCCGTATTTATGAGCAGTTCTTC. Its protein product is CASSLGVRIYEQFF.

This clonotype has a handful of counts. This chain connects TRBV4-3 to TRBJ2-5; maybe TRBD2 (5 bases). Trimming took 0 bases from V and 4 from J, leaving 12 bases between them. Germline V gene lookup returns CDR1 LGHNA and CDR2 YSLEER. The CDR3 consists of 15 residues. The CDR3 protein is CASSQEIVAGETQYF. The DNA for the CDR3 is TGCGCCAGCAGCCAAGAAATAGTGGCGGGAGAGACCCAGTACTTC.

The table lists this clonotype with a few counts. V usage is TRBV7-4 and J usage is TRBJ2-7; D is possibly TRBD1 (6 bases). The CDR3 covers 15 residues. Trimming pared 5 bases from V and 0 bases from J, leaving 14 bases between. The germline V gene has CDR1 SGHVT and CDR2 SQSDAQ. This chain's CDR3 is CASSRGDTGSYEQYF. The CDR3 DNA reads TGTGCCAGCAGCCGAGGGGACACTGGCTCCTACGAGCAGTACTTC.

This clonotype was observed a handful of times. The chain employs TRBV20-1 and TRBJ1-1, with no clear D. The V and J ends lost 3 bases and 5 bases respectively, with 10 bases between them. The germline V gene encodes CDR1 DFQATT and CDR2 SNEGSKA (reference sequence). The CDR3 contains 12 residues. The CDR3, as DNA: TGCAGTGCTAGCACAGTGAGGACTGAAGCTTTCTTT. Translation gives CSASTVRTEAFF.

The chain combines TRBV20-1 with TRBJ2-7, with a tentative D call TRBD1 (6 bases). The germline V gene has CDR1 DFQATT and CDR2 SNEGSKA (reference sequence). The CDR3 sequence is 11 residues long. Trimming cost V 5 bases and J 3 bases, with 8 bases left between them. The CDR3 spells CSAYRVYEQYF. In DNA, the CDR3 is TGCAGTGCTTACAGGGTCTACGAGCAGTACTTC.

J is TRBJ2-6 and V is TRBV9; TRBD1 matches at 12 bases. Germline values: CDR1 SGDLS, CDR2 YYNGEE. The CDR3 contains 17 residues. Trimming cost V 3 bases and J 3 bases; bases outside gene matches: 4. The CDR3 sequence is CASSGRDRGLGANVLTF. The DNA for the CDR3 is TGTGCCAGCAGCGGCCGGGACAGGGGGCTTGGGGCCAACGTCCTGACTTTC.